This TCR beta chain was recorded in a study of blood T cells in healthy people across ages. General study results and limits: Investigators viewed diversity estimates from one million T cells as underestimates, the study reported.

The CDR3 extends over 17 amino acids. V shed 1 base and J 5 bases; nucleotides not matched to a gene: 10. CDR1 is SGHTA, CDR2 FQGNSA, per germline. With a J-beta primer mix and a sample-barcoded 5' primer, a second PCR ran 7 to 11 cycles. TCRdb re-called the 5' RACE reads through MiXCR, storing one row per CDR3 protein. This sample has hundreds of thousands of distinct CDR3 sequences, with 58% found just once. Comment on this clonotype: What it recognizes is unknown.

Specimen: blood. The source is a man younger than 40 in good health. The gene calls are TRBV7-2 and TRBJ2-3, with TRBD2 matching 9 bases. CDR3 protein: CASSLGALAGRVDTQYF. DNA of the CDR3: TGTGCCAGCAGCTTAGGTGCCCTAGCGGGAAGGGTAGATACGCAGTATTTT.